A selection of T cell receptor beta chains follows, all from one sample in a study of shared clonotypes between healthy human individuals. Profiling relied on immunoSEQ multiplex PCR, and the TCRdb table lists in-frame clones only, not all of them. Among about 800,000 clones, 90% to 98% were seen once, and the ten largest hold under 0.3%. Sequencing was done on a sample of naive CD8+ T cells sorted from blood. The receptors derive from a man younger than 40 in good health. The CDR3 runs from the conserved cysteine through the conserved F or W. Each record gives: J gene, D gene, V gene, clone size, CDR3 DNA, CDR3 protein. D genes are given only for firm matches. Some rows mark clone size as missing; the rest say once, few, many or name a class of expanded clone.

J gene: TRBJ2-7; D gene: NA; V gene: TRBV9; clone size: NA; CDR3 DNA: TGTGCCAGCAGCACCCCCGTTGGGGGCAGCTCCTACGAGCAGTACTTC; CDR3 protein: CASSTPVGGSSYEQYF
J gene: TRBJ2-1; D gene: NA; V gene: TRBV27; clone size: NA; CDR3 DNA: TGTGCCAGCAGTGGGGACTTAAGCTCCTACAATGAGCAGTTCTTC; CDR3 protein: CASSGDLSSYNEQFF
J gene: TRBJ2-7; D gene: NA; V gene: TRBV9; clone size: once; CDR3 DNA: TGTGCCAGCAGCCCGACGCGTGCGGGTGGCGAGCAGTACTTC; CDR3 protein: CASSPTRAGGEQYF
J gene: TRBJ2-3; D gene: NA; V gene: TRBV10-3; clone size: NA; CDR3 DNA: TGTGCCATCACCTCCTCGGACAGCACAGATACGCAGTATTTT; CDR3 protein: CAITSSDSTDTQYF
J gene: TRBJ2-3; D gene: NA; V gene: TRBV29-1; clone size: once; CDR3 DNA: TGCAGCGTTGAAGATCATGGCCGACCTGTCGCGGATACGCAGTATTTT; CDR3 protein: CSVEDHGRPVADTQYF
J gene: TRBJ1-5; D gene: NA; V gene: TRBV27; clone size: NA; CDR3 DNA: TGTGCCAGCAGGTCGGGCCAGGGGATGGGCAATCAGCCCCAGCATTTT; CDR3 protein: CASRSGQGMGNQPQHF
J gene: TRBJ2-7; D gene: TRBD2; V gene: TRBV28; clone size: NA; CDR3 DNA: TGTGCCAGCAGTCACAGGACTAGCGGCTTCTACGAGCAGTACTTC; CDR3 protein: CASSHRTSGFYEQYF
J gene: TRBJ2-1; D gene: NA; V gene: TRBV7-8; clone size: NA; CDR3 DNA: TGTGCCAGCAGCTTCACAATTAGCGACAATGAGCAGTTCTTC; CDR3 protein: CASSFTISDNEQFF
J gene: TRBJ2-7; D gene: TRBD2; V gene: TRBV9; clone size: NA; CDR3 DNA: TGTGCCAGCAGCCCCCTGACTAGCGGCTACGAGCAGTACTTC; CDR3 protein: CASSPLTSGYEQYF
J gene: TRBJ1-1; D gene: TRBD1; V gene: TRBV18; clone size: NA; CDR3 DNA: TGTGCCAGCTCACCGCGGGGACAGGGGGCGAGGAACACTGAAGCTTTCTTT; CDR3 protein: CASSPRGQGARNTEAFF
J gene: TRBJ1-2; D gene: NA; V gene: TRBV6-5; clone size: NA; CDR3 DNA: TGTGCCAGCAGTTATCTCGACTCCTATGGCTACACCTTC; CDR3 protein: CASSYLDSYGYTF
J gene: TRBJ2-7; D gene: TRBD1; V gene: TRBV7-9; clone size: NA; CDR3 DNA: TGTGCCAGCAGCAGGACAGGGAACCACTACGAGCAGTACTTC; CDR3 protein: CASSRTGNHYEQYF
J gene: TRBJ2-7; D gene: NA; V gene: TRBV5-1; clone size: once; CDR3 DNA: TGCGCCAGCGGTAGAACCTCCTACGAGCAGTACTTC; CDR3 protein: CASGRTSYEQYF
J gene: TRBJ2-5; D gene: TRBD2; V gene: TRBV6-1; clone size: NA; CDR3 DNA: TGTGCCAGCAGTGAATCTGTAGCGGGAGGCCAAGAGACCCAGTACTTC; CDR3 protein: CASSESVAGGQETQYF
J gene: TRBJ1-1; D gene: NA; V gene: TRBV5-6; clone size: NA; CDR3 DNA: TGTGCCAGCAGCCCGGGGTGGGGGGGCACTGAAGCTTTCTTT; CDR3 protein: CASSPGWGGTEAFF
J gene: TRBJ2-1; D gene: NA; V gene: TRBV7-2; clone size: NA; CDR3 DNA: TGTGCCAGCAGCTTAGACGGGTTCATCTCCTACAATGAGCAGTTCTTC; CDR3 protein: CASSLDGFISYNEQFF
J gene: TRBJ2-5; D gene: TRBD2; V gene: TRBV10-3; clone size: NA; CDR3 DNA: TGTGCCATCAGTGAGAGCGGGGTCGGGGAGACCCAGTACTTC; CDR3 protein: CAISESGVGETQYF
J gene: TRBJ2-7; D gene: NA; V gene: TRBV6-1; clone size: NA; CDR3 DNA: TGTGCCAGCAGTGATGGGGGCAGCTCCTACGAGCAGTACTTC; CDR3 protein: CASSDGGSSYEQYF
J gene: TRBJ1-1; D gene: NA; V gene: TRBV6-6; clone size: NA; CDR3 DNA: TGTGCCAGCAGCTGGACGGGCACTGAAGCTTTCTTT; CDR3 protein: CASSWTGTEAFF